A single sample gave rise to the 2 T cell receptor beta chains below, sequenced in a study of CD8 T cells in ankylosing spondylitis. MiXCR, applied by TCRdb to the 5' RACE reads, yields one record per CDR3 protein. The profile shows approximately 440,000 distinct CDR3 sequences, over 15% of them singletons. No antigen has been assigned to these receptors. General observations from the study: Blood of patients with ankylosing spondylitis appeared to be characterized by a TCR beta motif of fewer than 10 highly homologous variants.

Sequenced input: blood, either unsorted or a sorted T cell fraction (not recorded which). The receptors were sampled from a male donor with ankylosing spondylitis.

The CDR3 here is CATGVGVHSYEQYF. DNA of the CDR3: TGTGCCACCGGCGTGGGGGTGCACTCCTACGAGCAGTACTTC. The chain links TRBV15 to TRBJ2-7; perhaps D is TRBD1 or TRBD2 (5 bases each). Trimming pared 8 bases from V and 0 bases from J, leaving 14 bases between. Germline lookup yields CDR1 LNHNV and CDR2 YYDKDF (reference sequence). This CDR3 region has 14 residues.

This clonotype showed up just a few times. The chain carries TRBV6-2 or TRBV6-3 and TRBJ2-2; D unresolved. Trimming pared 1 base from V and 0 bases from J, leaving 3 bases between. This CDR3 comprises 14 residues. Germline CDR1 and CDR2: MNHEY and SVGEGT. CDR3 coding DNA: TGTGCCAGCAGTTACTTAGCGAACACCGGGGAGCTGTTTTTT. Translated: CASSYLANTGELFF.